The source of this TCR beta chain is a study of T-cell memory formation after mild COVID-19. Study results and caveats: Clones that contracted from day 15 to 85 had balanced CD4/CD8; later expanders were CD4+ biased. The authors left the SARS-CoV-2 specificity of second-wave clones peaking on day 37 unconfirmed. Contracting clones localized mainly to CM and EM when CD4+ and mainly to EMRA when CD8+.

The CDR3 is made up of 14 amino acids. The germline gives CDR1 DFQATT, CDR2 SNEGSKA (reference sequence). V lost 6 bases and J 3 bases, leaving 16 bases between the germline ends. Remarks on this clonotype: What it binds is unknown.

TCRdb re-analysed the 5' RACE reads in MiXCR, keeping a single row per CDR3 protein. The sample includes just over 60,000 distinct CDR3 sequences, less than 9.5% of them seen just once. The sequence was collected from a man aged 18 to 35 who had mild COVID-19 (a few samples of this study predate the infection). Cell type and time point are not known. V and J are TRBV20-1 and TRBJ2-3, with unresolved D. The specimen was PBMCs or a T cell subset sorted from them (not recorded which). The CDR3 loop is CSAAVPAVTDTQYF. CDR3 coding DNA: TGCAGTGCCGCCGTGCCTGCGGTAACAGATACGCAGTATTTT.